This is a list of T cell receptor beta chains from one sample in a study of beta chain features in type 1 diabetes. Profiled with immunoSEQ multiplex PCR; TCRdb holds only in-frame clones, not every one. The sample shows about 160,000 clones, roughly 10% of them seen only once. The sample taken for sequencing was central memory CD4+ T cells from blood. The receptor source for this set is a woman under 40 with type 1 diabetes. Each CDR3 is given with its conserved first and last residue. D genes are given only for firm matches. Part of the rows lack a size; the others show once, few, many or a class for expanded clones.

size: -
D: TRBD1
J: TRBJ1-3
V: TRBV18
length: 13
DNA: TGTGCCAGCTCACTGGGACAGTCGGACACCATATATTTT
CDR3: CASSLGQSDTIYF

size: few
D: -
J: TRBJ1-1
V: TRBV2
length: 12
DNA: TGTGCCACCGGACGGGATAACACTGAAGCTTTCTTT
CDR3: CATGRDNTEAFF

size: -
D: TRBD2
J: TRBJ2-1
V: TRBV27
length: 15
DNA: TGTGCCAGCATTGCGGGACTAGCGGGTTTGTATGAGCAGTTCTTC
CDR3: CASIAGLAGLYEQFF

size: few
D: -
J: TRBJ2-7
V: TRBV5-1
length: 13
DNA: TGCGCCAGCAGCACGGGTCGCGGAAACGAGCAGTACTTC
CDR3: CASSTGRGNEQYF

size: -
D: -
J: TRBJ2-1
V: TRBV5-6
length: 15
DNA: TGTGCCAGCAGCTTTGGGCTAGCTCGAGACAATGAGCAGTTCTTC
CDR3: CASSFGLARDNEQFF

size: -
D: -
J: TRBJ1-2
V: TRBV7-9
length: 16
DNA: TGTGCCAGCAGCTTGCCTCTTACAGCTAGCCATAGTGGCTACACCTTC
CDR3: CASSLPLTASHSGYTF

size: -
D: -
J: TRBJ2-7
V: TRBV7-2
length: 14
DNA: TGTGCCAGCAGCCAATGGCGACAGGGAGGAGAGCAGTACTTC
CDR3: CASSQWRQGGEQYF

size: -
D: TRBD1
J: TRBJ2-7
V: TRBV29-1
length: 14
DNA: TGCAGCGTCAGGACAGGGGGGGCTAACTACGAGCAGTACTTC
CDR3: CSVRTGGANYEQYF

size: -
D: -
J: TRBJ2-3
V: TRBV2
length: 14
DNA: TGTGCCAGCAGGGGGGCTAGTGGGACAGATACGCAGTATTTT
CDR3: CASRGASGTDTQYF

size: few
D: TRBD2
J: TRBJ2-1
V: TRBV11-3
length: 16
DNA: TGTGCCAGCAGCTTAGAAGCGGGAGCCGGCAGCAATGAGCAGTTCTTC
CDR3: CASSLEAGAGSNEQFF

size: few
D: -
J: TRBJ2-7
V: TRBV15
length: 15
DNA: TGTGCCACCAGCAGAGCCCCCAGACAGAACTACGAGCAGTACTTC
CDR3: CATSRAPRQNYEQYF

size: few
D: -
J: TRBJ1-1
V: TRBV5-4
length: 12
DNA: TGTGCCAGCAGCTTGTCAGGATATGAAGCTTTCTTT
CDR3: CASSLSGYEAFF

size: few
D: -
J: TRBJ1-5
V: TRBV5-1
length: 14
DNA: TGCGCCAGCAGCTTGATTAGCGGGGATCAGCCCCAGCATTTT
CDR3: CASSLISGDQPQHF

size: -
D: TRBD1
J: TRBJ1-1
V: TRBV27
length: 13
DNA: TGTGCCAGCAAATTCGGGACAGGGGATTTAGCTTTCTTT
CDR3: CASKFGTGDLAFF

size: few
D: TRBD1
J: TRBJ1-1
V: TRBV19
length: 14
DNA: TGTGCCAGTAGTATAGTAACAGGGGCGACTGAAGCTTTCTTT
CDR3: CASSIVTGATEAFF

size: -
D: -
J: TRBJ2-3
V: TRBV2
length: 14
DNA: TGTGCCAGCAGCGGGAGTGGGGGAACAGATACGCAGTATTTT
CDR3: CASSGSGGTDTQYF

size: -
D: -
J: TRBJ2-7
V: TRBV6-5
length: 14
DNA: TGTGCCAGCAGTTACAACCGGGAGCTGGGGTGGAGGTACTTC
CDR3: CASSYNRELGWRYF

size: -
D: TRBD1
J: TRBJ2-7
V: TRBV14
length: 15
DNA: TGTGCCAGCAGCCAATGGGGCGGACAGGGGAGGGAGCAGTACTTC
CDR3: CASSQWGGQGREQYF

size: -
D: -
J: TRBJ2-5
V: TRBV18
length: 13
DNA: TGTGCCAGCTCACCGTCGGGAAAAGAGACCCAGTACTTC
CDR3: CASSPSGKETQYF

size: few
D: -
J: TRBJ2-7
V: TRBV14
length: 15
DNA: TGTGCCAGCAGCACCTTGGGCACAGGCTCCTACGAGCAGTACTTC
CDR3: CASSTLGTGSYEQYF

size: few
D: -
J: TRBJ1-1
V: TRBV7-9
length: 14
DNA: TGTGCCAGCAGCTTGGGAGCAATGAACACTGAAGCTTTCTTT
CDR3: CASSLGAMNTEAFF

size: few
D: -
J: TRBJ2-3
V: TRBV5-6
length: 14
DNA: TGTGCCAGCAGTGCCAGGGCGTTGATGAATACGCAGTATTTT
CDR3: CASSARALMNTQYF

size: -
D: -
J: TRBJ2-1
V: TRBV7-9
length: 16
DNA: TGTGCCAGCAGCTTTCGCGGGGTTAGCTCCTACAATGAGCAGTTCTTC
CDR3: CASSFRGVSSYNEQFF

size: few
D: -
J: TRBJ2-3
V: TRBV5-6
length: 16
DNA: TGTGCCAGCAGCCCATGGGAGTACAGTAGCACAGATACGCAGTATTTT
CDR3: CASSPWEYSSTDTQYF

size: -
D: TRBD1
J: TRBJ1-1
V: TRBV28
length: 13
DNA: TGTGCCAGCACCCAGGACAGGAAGGCTGAAGCTTTCTTT
CDR3: CASTQDRKAEAFF

size: few
D: TRBD2
J: TRBJ2-7
V: TRBV5-1
length: 16
DNA: TGCGCCAGCACCCAATGGGGACTAGCGGGAACCTACGAGCAGTACTTC
CDR3: CASTQWGLAGTYEQYF

size: few
D: -
J: TRBJ2-1
V: TRBV7-8
length: 14
DNA: TGTGCCAGCAGCTTAGTCGACACCTACAATGAGCAGTTCTTC
CDR3: CASSLVDTYNEQFF

size: -
D: -
J: TRBJ2-1
V: TRBV5-1
length: 14
DNA: TGCGCCAGCAGCTCGGTTAAGATGGACACTGAGCAGTTCTTC
CDR3: CASSSVKMDTEQFF

size: few
D: -
J: TRBJ1-2
V: TRBV9
length: 14
DNA: TGTGCCAGCAGCGTAGAATCGTATAACTATGGCTACACCTTC
CDR3: CASSVESYNYGYTF

size: few
D: -
J: TRBJ2-2
V: TRBV5-1
length: 14
DNA: TGCGCCAGCAGCTTTTCTAGCTCCACCGGGGAGCTGTTTTTT
CDR3: CASSFSSSTGELFF

size: few
D: TRBD2
J: TRBJ2-3
V: TRBV30
length: 14
DNA: TGTGCCTGGAGTGTACGGCTAGCGGGTGATACGCAGTATTTT
CDR3: CAWSVRLAGDTQYF

size: few
D: -
J: TRBJ1-1
V: TRBV29-1
length: 15
DNA: TGCAGCGTGCCCGGGAAGGTAGGGATGAACACTGAAGCTTTCTTT
CDR3: CSVPGKVGMNTEAFF

size: -
D: -
J: TRBJ2-5
V: TRBV5-1
length: 13
DNA: TGCGCCAGCAAATCGACAGGTCTGGAGACCCAGTACTTC
CDR3: CASKSTGLETQYF

size: -
D: TRBD2
J: TRBJ2-5
V: TRBV5-1
length: 15
DNA: TGCGCCAGCAGCCCGGGACTAGCGGGAAGCGAGACCCAGTACTTC
CDR3: CASSPGLAGSETQYF

size: -
D: TRBD1
J: TRBJ2-1
V: TRBV7-9
length: 16
DNA: TGTGCCAGCAGCCATCTCCCCAGGGACAGAAACAATGAGCAGTTCTTC
CDR3: CASSHLPRDRNNEQFF

size: few
D: -
J: TRBJ2-1
V: TRBV14
length: 13
DNA: TGTGCCAGCAGCCAAGTTTATCGAGTTGAGCAGTTCTTC
CDR3: CASSQVYRVEQFF

size: -
D: -
J: TRBJ1-1
V: TRBV4-2
length: 13
DNA: TGTGCCAGCAGCCATGGCAGGAACACTGAAGCTTTCTTT
CDR3: CASSHGRNTEAFF

size: -
D: TRBD2
J: TRBJ2-1
V: TRBV7-9
length: 18
DNA: TGTGCCAGCATATTAGCGGGGGGACTCCCCTCGACCTACAATGAGCAGTTCTTC
CDR3: CASILAGGLPSTYNEQFF

size: -
D: TRBD2
J: TRBJ2-7
V: TRBV11-2
length: 16
DNA: TGTGCCAGCAGCCGGGGACTAGCGGGAGAGAGGAAGGAGCAGTACTTC
CDR3: CASSRGLAGERKEQYF